These T cell receptor beta chains were read from a single sample in a study of chemoradiotherapy in HPV16-positive cancers. Generated by immunoSEQ multiplex PCR, the TCRdb table keeps only in-frame clones and is missing some. This repertoire shows tens of thousands of clones, 90% found once; its top ten account for 3% to 4%. Sequences were derived from blood, sampled from a patient who underwent chemoradiotherapy. These receptors were collected from a human donor with HPV-associated anogenital cancer. Both conserved end residues are part of each CDR3. A D gene is named only where the DNA matches it firmly. The size field is filled for only some rows; it gives once, few, many or a size class.

V: TRBV27; size: -; J: TRBJ2-7; D: -; DNA: TGTGCCAGCAGTTTTACGGGCTACGAGCAGTACTTC; CDR3: CASSFTGYEQYF
V: TRBV6-5; size: few; J: TRBJ2-7; D: -; DNA: TGTGCCAGCACCTCATTTCCGGGGAACTACGAGCAGTACTTC; CDR3: CASTSFPGNYEQYF
V: TRBV7-2; size: -; J: TRBJ2-2; D: TRBD2; DNA: TGTGCCAGCAGCCCTGGACTAGGTTGGGGCGGGGAGCTGTTTTTT; CDR3: CASSPGLGWGGELFF
V: TRBV5-1; size: -; J: TRBJ2-2; D: -; DNA: TGCGCCAGCAGCTTGGGACATTTGGCCACCGGGGAGCTGTTTTTT; CDR3: CASSLGHLATGELFF
V: TRBV7-9; size: -; J: TRBJ2-5; D: -; DNA: TGTGCCAGCAGCTTAGTGGGGGAGACCCAGTACTTC; CDR3: CASSLVGETQYF
V: TRBV9; size: -; J: TRBJ2-2; D: TRBD1; DNA: TGTGCCAGCAGTACGGGACAGTGGAACACCGGGGAGCTGTTTTTT; CDR3: CASSTGQWNTGELFF
V: TRBV6-4; size: -; J: TRBJ2-4; D: -; DNA: TGTGCCAGCAGTGACTATTCCTACTTC; CDR3: CASSDYSYF
V: TRBV19; size: -; J: TRBJ1-6; D: TRBD1; DNA: TGTGCCAGTGCAGGACAGGGTTTTTCACCCCTCCACTTT; CDR3: CASAGQGFSPLHF
V: TRBV11-2; size: -; J: TRBJ2-3; D: -; DNA: TGTGCCAGCAGCTGGGCAGGGGTCACAGATACGCAGTATTTT; CDR3: CASSWAGVTDTQYF
V: TRBV5-5; size: -; J: TRBJ2-1; D: -; DNA: TGTGCCAGCAGGTGGGACTTCAGCTCCTACAATGAGCAGTTCTTC; CDR3: CASRWDFSSYNEQFF
V: TRBV7-6; size: -; J: TRBJ1-6; D: -; DNA: TGTGCCAGCAGCCCTGCCCAAGCCTCACCCCTCCACTTT; CDR3: CASSPAQASPLHF
V: TRBV7-9; size: -; J: TRBJ1-5; D: TRBD1; DNA: TGTGCCAGCAGTCGAATTACCGGGACAGGCTCTCAGCCCCAGCATTTT; CDR3: CASSRITGTGSQPQHF
V: TRBV7-3; size: -; J: TRBJ2-3; D: -; DNA: TGTGCCAGCAGCTTAACGGGCAGGGGAGGCACAGATACGCAGTATTTT; CDR3: CASSLTGRGGTDTQYF
V: TRBV4-3; size: -; J: TRBJ1-4; D: TRBD1; DNA: TGCGCCAGCAGCCAAGATGGACAGGCTAATGAAAAACTGTTTTTT; CDR3: CASSQDGQANEKLFF